This TCR beta chain derives from a study of identical twins. Healthy Caucasians provided all donations. Carrying unique molecular identifiers, the cDNA also gained a universal primer site through template switching. From the 5' RACE reads, TCRdb called clonotypes with MiXCR, one entry per CDR3 protein. The data contain 200,000 to 250,000 distinct CDR3 sequences, 7.5% of them seen just once; the ten biggest clones take up 1.5% to 2.5%. In its sample, this clonotype was seen many times. Antigen unknown. Whole-study findings and limits: Out-of-frame TCR alpha sharing observed in monozygotic twins exceeded model estimates.

The CDR3 spans 17 residues. Between the trimmed V and J ends, which lost 4 bases and 2 bases, there was a span of 18 bases. Germline-derived CDR1 and CDR2 are SGHDT and YYEEEE. These same data were also listed under a study on yellow fever vaccine responses in identical twins.

V is TRBV5-6 and J is TRBJ2-2; no clear D gene. This sequence was found in a woman in her late teens or twenties in good health. The source material was memory (CD45RO+) T cells sorted from blood. The CDR3 coding sequence is TGTGCCAGCAGCCCAGTTCGCGCTGAGATCAACACCGGGGAGCTGTTTTTT. Translated, it gives CASSPVRAEINTGELFF.